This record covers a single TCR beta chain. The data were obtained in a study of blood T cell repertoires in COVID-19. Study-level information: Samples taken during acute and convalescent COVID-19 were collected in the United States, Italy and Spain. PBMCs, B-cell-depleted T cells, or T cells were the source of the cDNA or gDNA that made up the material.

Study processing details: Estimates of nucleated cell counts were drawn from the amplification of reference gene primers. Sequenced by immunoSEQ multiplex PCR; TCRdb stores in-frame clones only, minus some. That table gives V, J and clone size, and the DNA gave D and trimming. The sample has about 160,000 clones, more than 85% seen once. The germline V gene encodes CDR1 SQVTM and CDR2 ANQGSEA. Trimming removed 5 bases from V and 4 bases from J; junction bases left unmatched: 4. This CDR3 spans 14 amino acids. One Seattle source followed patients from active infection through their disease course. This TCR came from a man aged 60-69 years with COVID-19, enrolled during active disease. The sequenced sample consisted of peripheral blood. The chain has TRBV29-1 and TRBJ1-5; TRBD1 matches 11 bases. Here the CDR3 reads CSVTGTGGNQPQHF. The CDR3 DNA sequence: TGCAGCGTTACCGGGACAGGGGGAAATCAGCCCCAGCATTTT.